The 8 T cell receptor beta chains below were found in one sample sequenced in a study of long-term antiretroviral therapy in people with HIV. The libraries were made with immunoSEQ v3.0 at survey level. Using immunoSEQ multiplex PCR, the repertoire was profiled, and TCRdb retains in-frame clones only, with some absent. The data show about 22,000 clones, roughly 82% seen once. Sequences were derived from unsorted PBMCs, sampled 0.1 years before starting antiretroviral therapy. All receptors derive from a man younger than 35 with HIV.

This clone was detected only once. J is TRBJ1-3 and V is TRBV6-1; D is unresolved. Per germline, CDR1 MNHNS and CDR2 SASEGT. The V and J ends lost 4 bases and 0 bases respectively, with 13 bases between them. The CDR3 runs to 16 residues. In DNA form, the CDR3 reads TGTGCCAGCAGTGTAGTGGCAGTAAGCTCTGGAAACACCATATATTTT. Residues: CASSVVAVSSGNTIYF.

The V call is TRBV6-6, the J call TRBJ1-1; TRBD1 might be the D (5 bases). This CDR3 has 15 residues. Germline V gene data show CDR1 as MNHNY and CDR2 as SVGAGI (reference sequence). With 3 bases removed from V and 6 bases from J, the gap between germline ends came to 17 bases. CDR3 bases: TGTGCCAGCAGTTATACCGTCAGGGTGAATTCTGAAGCTTTCTTT. This encodes CASSYTVRVNSEAFF.

This clone was counted a single time. The chain links TRBV12-5 to TRBJ1-2; perhaps TRBD1 as D (6 bases). V was trimmed by 2 bases and J by 5 bases, leaving 15 bases between them. Per germline, CDR1 LGHNT and CDR2 FRNRAP. CDR3 length equals 15 residues. In DNA form, the CDR3 reads TGTGCTAGTGGTTTGCGGTCGGGGACACCGTATGGCTACACCTTC. It specifies CASGLRSGTPYGYTF. The variable domain in full, with the rest retrieved from reference TRBV12-5 and TRBJ1-2, is DARVTQTPRHKVTEMGQEVTMRCQPILGHNTVFWYRQTMMQGLELLAYFRNRAPLDDSGMPKDRFSAEMPDATLATLKIQPSEPRDSAVYFCASGLRSGTPYGYTFGSGTRLTVV.

J is TRBJ2-3 and V is TRBV5-1, with a weak D call TRBD2 (7 bases). CDR3 size: 15 residues. CDR1 and CDR2 from the germline V gene are SGHRS and YFSETQ. V was pared by 5 bases and J by 2 bases, with 15 bases between. The CDR3 protein is CASRGGAAITDTQYF. Here the CDR3 DNA reads TGCGCCAGCAGGGGGGGGGCAGCTATCACAGATACGCAGTATTTT.

The chain joins TRBV5-6 to TRBJ2-5; 8 bases match TRBD2. The junction had 6 bases not matched to a gene; V was cut back by 3 bases and J by 5 bases. From germline, CDR1 is SGHDT and CDR2 YYEEEE. The CDR3 length is 14 residues. In DNA, the CDR3 is TGTGCCAGCAGCTGGGGGCGGGGGGCTGAGACCCAGTACTTC. Translation gives CASSWGRGAETQYF.

This clone has a handful of counts. CDR3 nucleotide sequence: TGTGCCAGCAGCGTAGGCCAGATTAACTATGGCTACACCTTC. As protein: CASSVGQINYGYTF. V is TRBV9 and J is TRBJ1-2; D call uncertain. Trimming cost V 0 bases and J 1 base, with 7 bases left between them. Germline V gives CDR1 SGDLS, CDR2 YYNGEE. CDR3 length: 14 residues.

This rearrangement joins TRBV7-9 to TRBJ2-3; 11 bases map to TRBD2. The junction had 8 bases not matched to a gene; V was cut back by 5 bases and J by 4 bases. Germline values: CDR1 SEHNR, CDR2 FQNEAQ (reference sequence). The CDR3 consists of 16 residues. The CDR3 DNA reads TGTGCCAGCAGCCCTCAGACTAGCGGGATCGCAGATACGCAGTATTTT. This gives the protein CASSPQTSGIADTQYF.

The rearrangement uses TRBV5-1 and TRBJ2-5; 16 nucleotides agree with TRBD2. CDR3 length: 20 residues. In germline, CDR1 is SGHRS, CDR2 YFSETQ. V trimming: 0 bases; J trimming: 5 bases; junction bases outside the gene matches: 13. The CDR3 sequence is CASSLGAPGLAGGEFETQYF. DNA for the CDR3: TGCGCCAGCAGCTTGGGCGCTCCGGGACTAGCGGGAGGGGAGTTTGAGACCCAGTACTTC.